The clone carrying this T cell receptor (beta chain) has just a few counts. What it binds is not known. These data belong to a study of early T cells in non-severe SARS-CoV-2 infection. The wider study: Sequencing input comprised bulk RNA from unsorted whole blood; chain pairing was not available.

cDNA molecules, individually, were tagged with unique molecular identifiers. TCRdb used MiXCR to reprocess the 5' RACE reads, holding one entry per CDR3 protein. The table includes about 59,000 distinct CDR3 sequences, under 15% detected once. Whole-study findings and limits: In VDJdb matching, anti-spike CD8 responses were favored while private and CD4 specificities went missing.

The CDR3 has 15 residues. Germline CDR1 reads SGHAT; CDR2 reads FQNNGV. V dropped 5 bases and J dropped 2; count of bases not matched to a gene: 8. V usage is TRBV11-2 and J usage is TRBJ2-5, with 7 nucleotides matching TRBD1. The specimen was whole blood, collected at baseline. The sequence came from an adult who was a healthcare worker with PCR-confirmed SARS-CoV-2 infection or an uninfected control (not recorded which). The CDR3 region is CASSPLWGQQETQYF. The CDR3 bases are TGTGCCAGCAGCCCCCTGTGGGGACAGCAAGAGACCCAGTACTTC.